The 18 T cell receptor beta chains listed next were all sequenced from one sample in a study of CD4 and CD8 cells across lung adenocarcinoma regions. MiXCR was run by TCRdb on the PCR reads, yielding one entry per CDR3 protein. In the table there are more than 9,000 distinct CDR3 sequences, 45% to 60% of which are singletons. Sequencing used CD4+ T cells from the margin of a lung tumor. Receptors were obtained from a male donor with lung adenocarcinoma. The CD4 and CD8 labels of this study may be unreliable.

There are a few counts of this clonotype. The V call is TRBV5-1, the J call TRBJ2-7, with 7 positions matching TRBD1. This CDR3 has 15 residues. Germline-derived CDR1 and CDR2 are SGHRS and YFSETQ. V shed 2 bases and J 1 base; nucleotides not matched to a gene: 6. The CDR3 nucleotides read TGCGCCAGCAGCTTCGACAGGGTACCGTCCTACGAGCAGTACTTC. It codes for CASSFDRVPSYEQYF.

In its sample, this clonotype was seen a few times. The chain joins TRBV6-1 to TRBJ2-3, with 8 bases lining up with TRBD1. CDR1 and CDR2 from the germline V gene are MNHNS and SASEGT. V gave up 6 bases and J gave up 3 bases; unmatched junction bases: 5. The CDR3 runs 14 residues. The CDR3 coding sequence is TGTGCCAGCAGGGTTGGGACAGGTACAGATACGCAGTATTTT. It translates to CASRVGTGTDTQYF.

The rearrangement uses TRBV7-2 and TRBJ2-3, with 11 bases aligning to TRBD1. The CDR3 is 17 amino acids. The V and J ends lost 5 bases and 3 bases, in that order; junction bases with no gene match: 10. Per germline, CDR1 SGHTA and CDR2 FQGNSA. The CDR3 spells CASSPRVGTGGTDTQYF. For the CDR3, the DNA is TGTGCCAGCAGCCCCCGAGTAGGGACAGGGGGAACAGATACGCAGTATTTT. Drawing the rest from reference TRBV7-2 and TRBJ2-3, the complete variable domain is GAGVSQSPSNKVTEKGKDVELRCDPISGHTALYWYRQSLGQGLEFLIYFQGNSAPDKSGLPSDRFSAERTGGSVSTLTIQRTQQEDSAVYLCASSPRVGTGGTDTQYFGPGTRLTVL.

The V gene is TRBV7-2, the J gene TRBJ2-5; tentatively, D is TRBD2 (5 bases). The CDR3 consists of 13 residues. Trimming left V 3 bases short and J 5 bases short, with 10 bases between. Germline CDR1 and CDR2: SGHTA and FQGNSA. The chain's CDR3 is CASSFSSRETQYF. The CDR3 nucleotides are TGTGCCAGCAGCTTTTCTAGCAGGGAGACCCAGTACTTC.

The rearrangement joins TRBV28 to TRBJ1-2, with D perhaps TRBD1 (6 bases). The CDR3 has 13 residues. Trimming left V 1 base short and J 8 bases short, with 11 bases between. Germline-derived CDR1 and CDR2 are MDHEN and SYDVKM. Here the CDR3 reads CASSLSSGTGYTF. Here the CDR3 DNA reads TGTGCCAGCAGTTTATCATCGGGGACAGGCTACACCTTC.

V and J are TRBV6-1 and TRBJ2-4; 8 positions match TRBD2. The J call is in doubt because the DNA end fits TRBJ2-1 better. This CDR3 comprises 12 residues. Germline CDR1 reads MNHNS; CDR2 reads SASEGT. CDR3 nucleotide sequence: TGTGCCAGCGAACTAGCGGTCAATGAGCAGTTCTTC. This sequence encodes CASELAVNEQFF.

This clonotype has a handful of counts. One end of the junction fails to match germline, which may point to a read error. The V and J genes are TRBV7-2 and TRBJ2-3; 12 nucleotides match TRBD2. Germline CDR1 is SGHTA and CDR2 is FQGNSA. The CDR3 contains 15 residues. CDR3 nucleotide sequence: TGTGCCAGCAGCTTCGACCTAGCGGGGGGGGATACGCAGTATTTC. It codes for CASSFDLAGGDTQYF.

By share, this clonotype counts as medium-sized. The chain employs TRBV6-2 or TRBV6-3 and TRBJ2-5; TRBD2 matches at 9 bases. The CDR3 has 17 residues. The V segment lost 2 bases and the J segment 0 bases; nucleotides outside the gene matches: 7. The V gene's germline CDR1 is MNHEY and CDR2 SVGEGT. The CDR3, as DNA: TGTGCCAGCAGTTACGATCGCGGGGGGGCCGACCAAGAGACCCAGTACTTC. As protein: CASSYDRGGADQETQYF.

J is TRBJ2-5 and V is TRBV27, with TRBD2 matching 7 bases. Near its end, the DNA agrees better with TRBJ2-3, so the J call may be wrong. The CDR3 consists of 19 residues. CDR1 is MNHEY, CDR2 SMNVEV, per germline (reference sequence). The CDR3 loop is CASRARAGAGQCGKETQYF. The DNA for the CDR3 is TGTGCCAGCAGAGCCAGGGCGGGAGCGGGGCAGTGTGGCAAAGAGACCCAGTATTTT.

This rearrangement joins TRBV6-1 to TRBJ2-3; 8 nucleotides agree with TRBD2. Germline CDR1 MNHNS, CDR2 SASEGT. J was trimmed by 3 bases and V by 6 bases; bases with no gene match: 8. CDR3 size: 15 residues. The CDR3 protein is CASRFSGMGTDTQYF. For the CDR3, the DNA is TGTGCCAGCAGGTTTAGCGGGATGGGGACAGATACGCAGTATTTT.

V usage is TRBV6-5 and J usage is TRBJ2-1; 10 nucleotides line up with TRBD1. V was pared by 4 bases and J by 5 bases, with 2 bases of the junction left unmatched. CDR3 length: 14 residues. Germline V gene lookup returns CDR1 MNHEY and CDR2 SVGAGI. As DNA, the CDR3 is TGTGCCAGCAGTTGGACAGGGGGTAACAATGAGCAGTTCTTC. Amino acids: CASSWTGGNNEQFF.

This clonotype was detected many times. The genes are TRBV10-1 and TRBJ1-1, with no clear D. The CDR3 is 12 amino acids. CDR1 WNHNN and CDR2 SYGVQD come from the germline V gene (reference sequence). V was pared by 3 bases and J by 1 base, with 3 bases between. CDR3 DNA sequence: TGCGCCAGCAGTGACCCGAACACTGAAGCTTTCTTT. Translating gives CASSDPNTEAFF.

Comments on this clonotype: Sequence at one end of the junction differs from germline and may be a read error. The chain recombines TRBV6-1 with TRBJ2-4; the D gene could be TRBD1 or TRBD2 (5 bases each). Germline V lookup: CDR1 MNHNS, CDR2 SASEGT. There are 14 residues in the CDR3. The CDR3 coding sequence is TGTGCCAGCAGGGGGCTGGGAGCCATAAACATGCAGTACTTC. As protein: CASRGLGAINMQYF.

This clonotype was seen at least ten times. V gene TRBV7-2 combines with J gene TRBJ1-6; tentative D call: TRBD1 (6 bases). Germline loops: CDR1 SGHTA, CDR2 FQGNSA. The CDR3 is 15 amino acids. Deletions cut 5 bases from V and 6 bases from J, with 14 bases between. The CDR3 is CASSQVQGGNSPLHF. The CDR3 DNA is TGTGCCAGCAGCCAAGTACAGGGTGGTAATTCACCCCTCCACTTT.

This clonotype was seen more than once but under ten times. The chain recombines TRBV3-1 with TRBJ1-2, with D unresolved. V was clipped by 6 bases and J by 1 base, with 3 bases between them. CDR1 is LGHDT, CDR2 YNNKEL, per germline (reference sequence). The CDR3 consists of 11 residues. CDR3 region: CASSRNYGYTF. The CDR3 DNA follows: TGTGCCAGCAGTCGTAACTATGGCTACACCTTC.

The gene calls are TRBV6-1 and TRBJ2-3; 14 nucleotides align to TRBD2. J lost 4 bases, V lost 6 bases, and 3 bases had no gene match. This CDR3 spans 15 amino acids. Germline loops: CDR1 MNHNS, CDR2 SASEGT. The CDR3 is CASRGTSGGPDTQYF. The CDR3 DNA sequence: TGTGCCAGCAGGGGGACTAGCGGGGGTCCAGATACGCAGTATTTT.

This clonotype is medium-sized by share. The CDR3: CASYGHSEAFF. The CDR3 coding sequence is TGTGCCAGCTACGGACACTCTGAAGCTTTCTTT. The V call is TRBV27, the J call TRBJ1-1; perhaps TRBD1 as D (5 bases). CDR3 length: 11 residues. Germline CDR1 is MNHEY and CDR2 is SMNVEV (reference sequence). Trimming left V 8 bases short and J 6 bases short, with 10 bases between.

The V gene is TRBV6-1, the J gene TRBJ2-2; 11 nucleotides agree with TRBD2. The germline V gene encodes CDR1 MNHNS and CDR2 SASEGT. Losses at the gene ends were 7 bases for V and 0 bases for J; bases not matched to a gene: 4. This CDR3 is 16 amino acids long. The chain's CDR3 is CASKQGLAANTGELFF. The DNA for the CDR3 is TGTGCCAGCAAGCAGGGACTAGCGGCGAACACCGGGGAGCTGTTTTTT.